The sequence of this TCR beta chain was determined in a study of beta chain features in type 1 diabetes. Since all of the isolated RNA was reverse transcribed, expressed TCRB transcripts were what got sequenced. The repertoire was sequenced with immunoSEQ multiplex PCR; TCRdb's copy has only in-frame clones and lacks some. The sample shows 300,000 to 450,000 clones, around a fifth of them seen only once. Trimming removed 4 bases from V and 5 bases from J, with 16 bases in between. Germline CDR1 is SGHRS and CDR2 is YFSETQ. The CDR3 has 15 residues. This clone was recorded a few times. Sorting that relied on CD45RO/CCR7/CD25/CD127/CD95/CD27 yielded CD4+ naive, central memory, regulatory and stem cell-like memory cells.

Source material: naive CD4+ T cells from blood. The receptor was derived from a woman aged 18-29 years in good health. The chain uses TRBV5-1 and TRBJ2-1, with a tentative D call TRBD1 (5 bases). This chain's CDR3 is CASSPTDSRHNEQFF. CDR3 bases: TGCGCCAGCAGCCCGACCGACAGCCGACACAATGAGCAGTTCTTC.